This T cell receptor (beta chain) derives from a study of graft-versus-host responses after intestinal transplantation. As for the study in general: In this cohort, recipients had multivisceral, liver-intestinal, or isolated intestinal transplants. Tacrolimus plus steroids were given to all recipients for about three years, preceded by anti-thymocyte globulin induction.

Study observations and caveats: Ileal or blood samples showed some GvH clones first, and such clones were also found in recipient marrow.

Germline values: CDR1 MDHEN, CDR2 SYDVKM. The CDR3 spans 12 residues. Trimming took 3 bases from V and 6 from J, leaving 6 bases between them. Note on this clone: The target antigen is unknown.

The assay was immunoSEQ multiplex PCR, and TCRdb's table has in-frame clones only and misses some. The sample lists more than 55,000 clones; about 90% were seen once. The chain is built from TRBV28 and TRBJ2-1; D is unclear. The sequence was obtained from a human patient who received an intestinal transplant, so some T cells may come from the graft donor. The starting material was PBMCs, obtained 26 days after transplant. CDR3 sequence: CASSFPGNEQFF. CDR3 nucleotide sequence: TGTGCCAGCAGTTTTCCGGGCAATGAGCAGTTCTTC.